The T cell receptor (beta chain) described here comes from a study of beta chain features in type 1 diabetes. In the study overall: All samples yielded 107,917,701 examined sorted cells.

Study-wide results and limits: Moderately but significantly shorter TCRB CDR3s were found in Type 1 diabetes patients in all four CD4+ subsets.

There are a few counts of this clone. What it binds is unknown. This CDR3 has 15 residues. The germline V gene encodes CDR1 SGDLS and CDR2 YYNGEE. Trimming at V came to 6 bases and at J to 7 bases, leaving 13 bases not matched to a gene. A heparinised blood draw that averaged about 120 mL was obtained once from each donor. Each of the CD4+ naive, central memory, regulatory and stem cell-like memory populations was sorted via CD45RO/CCR7/CD25/CD127/CD95/CD27. Every isolated RNA sample was fully reverse transcribed, so sequencing captured expressed TCRB transcripts. Sequencing was performed with immunoSEQ multiplex PCR; in TCRdb, only in-frame clones are kept and a portion is missing. Seen here are 250,000 or so clones, about a fifth observed once, and the top ten hold 0.028%.

The sequencing sample was made of naive CD4+ T cells from blood. This chain connects TRBV9 to TRBJ2-5; the match to TRBD1 covers 9 bases. The receptor's source is a woman in her thirties or forties with type 1 diabetes. The DNA for the CDR3 is TGTGCCAGCACCGGTGGCGACAGGGGGGTAGGGACCCAGTACTTC. Translating it yields CASTGGDRGVGTQYF.